This TCR beta chain derives from a study of human T cells and chemical hapten exposure. The time point was: pre-sensitization, week 0. The treatment was: therapeutic diphenylcyclopropenone sensitization with weekly scalp DPC. This clonotype was counted only a few times. One entry per CDR3 protein, called by TCRdb with MiXCR from the RACE reads. The data show 200,000 to 300,000 distinct CDR3 sequences, 8.6% seen once. The sample here was whole blood, taken in connection with sensitization to the hapten diphenylcyclopropenone (DPC). The clonotype originates from a middle-aged woman with alopecia areata. Some clones in this sample may be carry-over from other donors' samples.

In nucleotides, the CDR3 is TGTGCCAGCAGTTTAAATGGGGCCCACGAGCAGTACTTC. This encodes CASSLNGAHEQYF. The chain couples TRBV28 to TRBJ2-7, with D possibly TRBD1 on 5 matching bases. With 2 bases removed from V and 5 bases from J, the gap between germline ends came to 10 bases. The germline CDR1 and CDR2 sequences are MDHEN and SYDVKM. This CDR3 comprises 13 residues.